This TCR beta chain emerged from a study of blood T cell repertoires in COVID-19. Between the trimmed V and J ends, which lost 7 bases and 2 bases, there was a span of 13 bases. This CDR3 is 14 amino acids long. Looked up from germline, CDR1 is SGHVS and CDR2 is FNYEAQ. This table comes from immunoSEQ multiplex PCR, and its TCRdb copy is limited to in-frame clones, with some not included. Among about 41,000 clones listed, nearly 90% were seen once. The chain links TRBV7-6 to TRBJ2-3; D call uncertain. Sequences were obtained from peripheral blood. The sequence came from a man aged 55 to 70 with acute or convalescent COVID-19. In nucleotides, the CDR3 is TGTGCCAGCACTCCCAGGCAGGACACAGATACGCAGTATTTT. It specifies CASTPRQDTDTQYF.